The entry that follows covers one T cell receptor beta chain sequence. Through Arm-PCR of CDR3 regions and iRepertoire HTBI primers, TCR beta libraries were built. One entry per CDR3 protein results from TCRdb running MiXCR on the multiplex PCR reads. Of 350,000 to 500,000 distinct CDR3 sequences in the sample, around 20% are singletons; the top ten hold about 13%. Time point defined: persistent/refractory GD, antithyroid drugs over 5 years with positive TRAb. RNA extracted from PBMCs served as the sequencing template. Trimming cost V 4 bases and J 6 bases, with 18 bases left between them. CDR3 length equals 15 residues. Germline loops: CDR1 SEHNR, CDR2 FQNEAQ (reference sequence). The sample belongs to a study of regulatory T cells in long-lasting Graves disease.

This TCR was recovered from a female donor with Graves disease. The chain combines TRBV7-9 with TRBJ2-5, with a possible D match to TRBD2 (6 bases). The sample here was peripheral blood mononuclear cells (PBMCs), taken when the disease was refractory, from a patient treated with antithyroid drugs. DNA of the CDR3: TGTGCCAGCAGCTCCGCCGCGGGGTGGACCAAGACCCAGTACTTC. Translating gives CASSSAAGWTKTQYF.